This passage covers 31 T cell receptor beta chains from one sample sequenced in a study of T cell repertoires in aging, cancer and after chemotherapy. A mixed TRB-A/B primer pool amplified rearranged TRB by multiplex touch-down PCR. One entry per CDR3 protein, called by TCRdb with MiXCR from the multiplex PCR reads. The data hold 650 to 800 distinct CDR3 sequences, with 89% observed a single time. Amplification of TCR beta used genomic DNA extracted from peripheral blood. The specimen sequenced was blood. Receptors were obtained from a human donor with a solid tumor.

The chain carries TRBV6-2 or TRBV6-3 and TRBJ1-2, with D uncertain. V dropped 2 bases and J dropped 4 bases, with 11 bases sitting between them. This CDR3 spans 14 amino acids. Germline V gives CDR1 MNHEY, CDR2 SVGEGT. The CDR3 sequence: CASSYAPVGYGYTF. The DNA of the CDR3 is TGTGCCAGCAGTTACGCCCCGGTGGGCTATGGCTACACCTTC.

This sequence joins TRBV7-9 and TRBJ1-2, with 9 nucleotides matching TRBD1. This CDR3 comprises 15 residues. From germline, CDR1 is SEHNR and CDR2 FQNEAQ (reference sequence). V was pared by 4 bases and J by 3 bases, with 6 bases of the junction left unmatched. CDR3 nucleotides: TGTGCCAGCAGCTCCGGACAGGGGATTGACTATGGCTACACCTTC. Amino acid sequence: CASSSGQGIDYGYTF.

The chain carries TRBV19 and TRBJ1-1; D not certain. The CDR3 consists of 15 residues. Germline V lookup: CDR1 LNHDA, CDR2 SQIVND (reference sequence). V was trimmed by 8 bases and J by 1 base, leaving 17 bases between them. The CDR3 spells CASPLSAGANTEAFF. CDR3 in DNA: TGTGCCAGTCCTCTAAGCGCAGGAGCGAACACTGAAGCTTTCTTT.

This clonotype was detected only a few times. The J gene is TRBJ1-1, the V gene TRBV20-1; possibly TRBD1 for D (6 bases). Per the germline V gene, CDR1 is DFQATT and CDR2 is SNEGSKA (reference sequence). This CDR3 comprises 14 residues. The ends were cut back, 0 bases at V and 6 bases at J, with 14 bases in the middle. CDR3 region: CSARDRRRGAEAFF. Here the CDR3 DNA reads TGCAGTGCTAGAGATCGCAGAAGGGGGGCTGAAGCTTTCTTT.

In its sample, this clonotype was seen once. The CDR3 here is CASTLVYDSPLHF. Written as DNA, the CDR3 is TGTGCCAGCACCCTCGTCTACGATTCACCCCTCCACTTT. J is TRBJ1-6 and V is TRBV6-1; D gene unclear. Germline V gives CDR1 MNHNS, CDR2 SASEGT. The V end was cut by 7 bases, the J end by 8 bases, with 12 bases between. The CDR3 has 13 amino acids.

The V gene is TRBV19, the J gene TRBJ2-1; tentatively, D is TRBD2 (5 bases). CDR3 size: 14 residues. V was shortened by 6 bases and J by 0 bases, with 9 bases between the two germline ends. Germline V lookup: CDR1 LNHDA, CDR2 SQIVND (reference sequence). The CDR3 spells CASRTSSSYNEQFF. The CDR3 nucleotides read TGTGCCAGTAGAACTAGTAGCTCCTACAATGAGCAGTTCTTC.

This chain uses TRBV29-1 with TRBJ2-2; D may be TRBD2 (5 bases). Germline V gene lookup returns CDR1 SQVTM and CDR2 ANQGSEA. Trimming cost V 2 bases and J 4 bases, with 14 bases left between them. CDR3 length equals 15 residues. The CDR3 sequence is CSVETPSRGTGELFF. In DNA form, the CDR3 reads TGCAGCGTTGAAACCCCATCCCGGGGCACCGGGGAGCTGTTTTTT.

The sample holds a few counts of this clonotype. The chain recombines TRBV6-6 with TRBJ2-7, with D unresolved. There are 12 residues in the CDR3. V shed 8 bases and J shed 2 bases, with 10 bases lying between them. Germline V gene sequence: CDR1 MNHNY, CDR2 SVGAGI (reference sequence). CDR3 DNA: TGTGCCAGCTGTACAATGCCCTACGAGCAGTACTTC. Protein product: CASCTMPYEQYF.

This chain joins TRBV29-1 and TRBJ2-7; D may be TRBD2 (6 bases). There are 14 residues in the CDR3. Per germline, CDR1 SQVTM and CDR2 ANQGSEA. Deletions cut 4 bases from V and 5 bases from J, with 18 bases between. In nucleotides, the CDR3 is TGCAGCGTTGGAGAAGGTGCGGGGAGCAACGAGCAGTACTTC. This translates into CSVGEGAGSNEQYF.

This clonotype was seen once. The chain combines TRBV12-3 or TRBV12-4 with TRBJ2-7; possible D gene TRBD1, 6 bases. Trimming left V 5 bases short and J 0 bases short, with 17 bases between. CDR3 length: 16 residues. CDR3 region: CASSRPNRAGSYEQYF. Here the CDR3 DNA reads TGTGCCAGCAGTCGACCCAACAGGGCCGGCTCCTACGAGCAGTACTTC.

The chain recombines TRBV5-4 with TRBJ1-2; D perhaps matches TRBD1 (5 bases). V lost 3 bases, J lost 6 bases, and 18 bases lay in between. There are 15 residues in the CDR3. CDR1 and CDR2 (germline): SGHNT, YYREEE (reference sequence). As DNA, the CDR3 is TGTGCCAGCAGCTCCGGGACGATTGCTATGGATGGCTACACCTTC. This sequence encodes CASSSGTIAMDGYTF.

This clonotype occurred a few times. The CDR3, as DNA: TGTGCCAGCAGTGATACTACGGACACAGATACGCAGTATTTT. Translation: CASSDTTDTDTQYF. The rearrangement uses TRBV6-1 and TRBJ2-3; D not resolved. CDR1 is MNHNS and CDR2 is SASEGT in the germline V gene. The germline V and J ends were trimmed by 3 bases and 2 bases, with 9 bases remaining between them. This CDR3 comprises 14 residues.

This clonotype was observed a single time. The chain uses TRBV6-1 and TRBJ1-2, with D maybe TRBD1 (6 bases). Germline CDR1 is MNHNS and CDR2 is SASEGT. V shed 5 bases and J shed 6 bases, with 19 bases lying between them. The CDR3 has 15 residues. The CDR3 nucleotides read TGTGCCAGCAGTTACTCGCCCGGGAGACAGGATGGCTACACCTTC. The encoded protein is CASSYSPGRQDGYTF.

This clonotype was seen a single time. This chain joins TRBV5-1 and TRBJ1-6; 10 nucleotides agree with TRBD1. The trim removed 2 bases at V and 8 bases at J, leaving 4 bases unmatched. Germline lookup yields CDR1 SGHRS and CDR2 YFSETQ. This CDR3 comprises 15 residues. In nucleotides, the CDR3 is TGCGCCAGCAGCTTTGGGACAGGGGCGGATTCACCCCTCCACTTT. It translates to CASSFGTGADSPLHF.

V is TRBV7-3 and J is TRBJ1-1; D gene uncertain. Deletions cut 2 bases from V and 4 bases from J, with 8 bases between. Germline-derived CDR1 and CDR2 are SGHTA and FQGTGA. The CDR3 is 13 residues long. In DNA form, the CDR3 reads TGTGCCAGCAGCTTAGCCGATGGCACTGAAGCTTTCTTT. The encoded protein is CASSLADGTEAFF.

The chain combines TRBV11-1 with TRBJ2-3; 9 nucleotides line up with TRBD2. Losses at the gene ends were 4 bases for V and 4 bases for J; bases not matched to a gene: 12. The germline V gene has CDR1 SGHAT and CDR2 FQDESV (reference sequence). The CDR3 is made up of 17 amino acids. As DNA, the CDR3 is TGTGCCAGCAGCTCTCGAACTGGCGGGGGGGCCGCAGATACGCAGTATTTT. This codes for CASSSRTGGGAADTQYF.

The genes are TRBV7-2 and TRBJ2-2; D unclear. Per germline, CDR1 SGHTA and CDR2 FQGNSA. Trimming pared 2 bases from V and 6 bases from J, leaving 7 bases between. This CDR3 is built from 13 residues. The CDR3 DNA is TGTGCCAGCAGCTTACCCACCCCCGGGGAGCTGTTTTTT. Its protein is CASSLPTPGELFF. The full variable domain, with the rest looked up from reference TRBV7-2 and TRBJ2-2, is GAGVSQSPSNKVTEKGKDVELRCDPISGHTALYWYRQSLGQGLEFLIYFQGNSAPDKSGLPSDRFSAERTGGSVSTLTIQRTQQEDSAVYLCASSLPTPGELFFGEGSRLTVL.

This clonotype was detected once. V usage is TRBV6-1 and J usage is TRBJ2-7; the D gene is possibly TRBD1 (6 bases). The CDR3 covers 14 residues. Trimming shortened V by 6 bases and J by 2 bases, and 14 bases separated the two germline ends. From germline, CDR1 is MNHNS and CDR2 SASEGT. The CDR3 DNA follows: TGTGCCAGCAGCCGGGACACCGGCCCCTACGAGCAGTACTTC. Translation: CASSRDTGPYEQYF.

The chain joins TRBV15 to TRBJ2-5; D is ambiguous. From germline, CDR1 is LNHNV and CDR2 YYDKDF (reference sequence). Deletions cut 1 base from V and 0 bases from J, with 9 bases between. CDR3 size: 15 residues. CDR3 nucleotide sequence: TGTGCCACCAGCAGAGGGTTCGGCGACCAAGAGACCCAGTACTTC. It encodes CATSRGFGDQETQYF.

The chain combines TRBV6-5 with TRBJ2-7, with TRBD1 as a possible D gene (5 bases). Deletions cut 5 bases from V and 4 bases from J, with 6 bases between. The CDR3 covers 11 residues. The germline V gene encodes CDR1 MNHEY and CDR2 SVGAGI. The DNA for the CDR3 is TGTGCCAGCAGTAAGGGGTACGAGCAGTACTTC. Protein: CASSKGYEQYF.

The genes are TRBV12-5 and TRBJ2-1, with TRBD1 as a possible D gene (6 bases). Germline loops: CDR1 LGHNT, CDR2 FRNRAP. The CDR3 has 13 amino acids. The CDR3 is CASSGPRGGEQFF. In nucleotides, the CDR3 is TGTGCCAGCAGTGGGCCCAGGGGCGGTGAGCAGTTCTTC.

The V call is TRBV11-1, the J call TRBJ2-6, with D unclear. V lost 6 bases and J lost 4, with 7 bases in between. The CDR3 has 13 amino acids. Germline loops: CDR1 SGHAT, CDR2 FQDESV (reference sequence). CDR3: CASRLTGANVLTF. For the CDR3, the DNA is TGTGCCAGCAGGCTGACCGGGGCCAACGTCCTGACTTTC.

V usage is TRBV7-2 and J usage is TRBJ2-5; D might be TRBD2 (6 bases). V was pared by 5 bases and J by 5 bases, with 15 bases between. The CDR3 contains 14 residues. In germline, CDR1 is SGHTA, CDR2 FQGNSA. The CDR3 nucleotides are TGTGCCAGCAGCCCAGCGGGCCTAGGGGAGACCCAGTACTTC. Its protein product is CASSPAGLGETQYF.

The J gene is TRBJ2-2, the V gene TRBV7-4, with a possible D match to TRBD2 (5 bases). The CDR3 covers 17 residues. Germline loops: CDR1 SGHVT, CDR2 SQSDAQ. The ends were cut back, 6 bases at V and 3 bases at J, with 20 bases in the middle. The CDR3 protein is CASSLMGGLGDTGELFF. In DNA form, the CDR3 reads TGTGCCAGCAGTTTAATGGGCGGGTTAGGCGACACCGGGGAGCTGTTTTTT.

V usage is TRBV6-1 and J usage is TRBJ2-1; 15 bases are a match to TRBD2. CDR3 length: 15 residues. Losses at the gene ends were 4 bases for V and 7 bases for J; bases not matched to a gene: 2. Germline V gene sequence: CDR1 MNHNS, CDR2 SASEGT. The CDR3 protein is CASSGGLAGGNEQFF. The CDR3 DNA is TGTGCCAGCAGTGGGGGACTAGCGGGAGGTAATGAGCAGTTCTTC.

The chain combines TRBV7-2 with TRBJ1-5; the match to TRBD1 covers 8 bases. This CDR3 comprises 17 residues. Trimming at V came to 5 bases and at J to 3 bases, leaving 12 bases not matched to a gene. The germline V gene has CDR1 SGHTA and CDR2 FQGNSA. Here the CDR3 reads CASSPPDRVASNQPQHF. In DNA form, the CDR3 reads TGTGCCAGCAGCCCCCCGGACAGGGTGGCCTCCAATCAGCCCCAGCATTTT.

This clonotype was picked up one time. CDR3 residues: CASSPRGGRGRYEQYF. CDR3 DNA: TGTGCCAGCAGCCCTAGAGGGGGACGTGGTCGTTACGAGCAGTACTTC. The chain couples TRBV7-6 to TRBJ2-7; TRBD1 is a possible D gene (6 bases). The CDR3 is made up of 16 amino acids. The V end was cut by 5 bases, the J end by 4 bases, with 21 bases between. The germline V gene has CDR1 SGHVS and CDR2 FNYEAQ.

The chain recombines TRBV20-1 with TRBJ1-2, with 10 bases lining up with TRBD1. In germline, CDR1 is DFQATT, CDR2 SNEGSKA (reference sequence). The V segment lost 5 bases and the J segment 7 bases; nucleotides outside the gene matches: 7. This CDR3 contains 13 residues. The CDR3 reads CSALRQGASGYTF. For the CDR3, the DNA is TGCAGTGCTCTCCGACAGGGGGCGAGTGGCTACACCTTC.

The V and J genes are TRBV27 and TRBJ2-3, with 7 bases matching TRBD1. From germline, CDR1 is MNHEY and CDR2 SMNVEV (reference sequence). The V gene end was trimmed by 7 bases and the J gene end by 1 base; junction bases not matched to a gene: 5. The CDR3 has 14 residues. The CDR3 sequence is CASTDRERTDTQYF. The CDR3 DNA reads TGTGCCAGCACCGACAGGGAGCGCACAGATACGCAGTATTTT.

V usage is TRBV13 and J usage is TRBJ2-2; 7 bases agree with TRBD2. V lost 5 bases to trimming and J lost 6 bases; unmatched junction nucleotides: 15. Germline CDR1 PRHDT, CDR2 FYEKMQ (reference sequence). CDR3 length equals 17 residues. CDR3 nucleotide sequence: TGTGCCAGCAGCCCCCGGGGGGAGACCCTAGGGGCCGGGGAGCTGTTTTTT. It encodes CASSPRGETLGAGELFF.

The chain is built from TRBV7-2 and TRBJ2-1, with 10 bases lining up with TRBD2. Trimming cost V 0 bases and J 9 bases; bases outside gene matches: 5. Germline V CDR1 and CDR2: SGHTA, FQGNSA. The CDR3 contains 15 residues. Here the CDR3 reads CASSLAGLAIVEQFF. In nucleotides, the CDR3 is TGTGCCAGCAGCTTAGCGGGACTAGCGATAGTTGAGCAGTTCTTC.